One sample yielded the 13 T cell receptor beta chains listed below, sequenced in a study of human T cells and chemical hapten exposure. TCRdb recomputed calls from the RACE reads with MiXCR, one row per CDR3 protein. The table shows about 83,000 distinct CDR3 sequences, with under 9% occurring only once. Time point here: patch test 1, 2 weeks after DPC sensitization. The sample's treatment: therapeutic diphenylcyclopropenone sensitization with weekly scalp DPC. The sample in question was whole blood, obtained in connection with sensitization to the hapten diphenylcyclopropenone (DPC). These receptors originate from a woman in her 30s with alopecia areata. Some clones in this sample may be carry-over from other donors' samples.

The V call is TRBV7-2, the J call TRBJ1-5; D is unresolved. The germline CDR1 and CDR2 sequences are SGHTA and FQGNSA. Between the trimmed V and J ends, which lost 3 bases and 2 bases, there was a span of 5 bases. The CDR3 runs to 13 residues. For the CDR3, the DNA is TGTGCCAGCAGCTTTCAGGGCAATCAGCCCCAGCATTTT. Translating it yields CASSFQGNQPQHF. The full variable domain, in which reference TRBV7-2 and TRBJ1-5 provide the parts outside the CDR3, is GAGVSQSPSNKVTEKGKDVELRCDPISGHTALYWYRQSLGQGLEFLIYFQGNSAPDKSGLPSDRFSAERTGGSVSTLTIQRTQQEDSAVYLCASSFQGNQPQHFGDGTRLSIL.

At least ten counts were recorded for this clonotype. The junction shows a germline mismatch at one end, possibly a read error. V and J are TRBV9 and TRBJ2-3, with unresolved D. Germline loops: CDR1 SGDLS, CDR2 YYNGEE. CDR3 length: 13 residues. CDR3 in amino acids: CASSAGLGDTQYF. The CDR3 bases are TGTGCGAGCAGTGCTGGGCTCGGAGATACGCAGTATTTT.

CDR3 region: CASSYRFDQPQHF. DNA for the CDR3: TGTGCCAGCAGTTACAGATTTGATCAGCCCCAGCATTTT. The chain couples TRBV6-5 to TRBJ1-5; D call uncertain. Trimming shortened V by 2 bases and J by 5 bases, and 7 bases separated the two germline ends. CDR1 and CDR2 (germline): MNHEY, SVGAGI. The CDR3 has 13 residues.

This clonotype was seen many times. The chain joins TRBV4-2 to TRBJ2-5; 8 bases are a match to TRBD2. The CDR3 is 17 residues long. V was clipped by 1 base and J by 2 bases; unmatched bases: 9. From germline, CDR1 is LGHNA and CDR2 YNFKEQ. CDR3 residues: CASSQASSGGPQETQYF. Here the CDR3 DNA reads TGTGCCAGCAGCCAAGCTTCTTCGGGGGGGCCTCAAGAGACCCAGTACTTC.

The chain is built from TRBV24-1 and TRBJ1-5; D might be TRBD1 (5 bases). The V end lost 12 bases, the J end lost 0 bases, and 14 bases lay between the germline ends. The length of the CDR3 is 14 residues. The germline gives CDR1 KGHDR, CDR2 SFDVKD. Here the CDR3 reads CAPARTYSNQPQHF. The CDR3 bases are TGTGCCCCGGCTAGGACATATAGCAATCAGCCCCAGCATTTT.

In this sample, this clonotype turned up many times. The V and J genes are TRBV28 and TRBJ2-1; TRBD2 aligns across 7 bases. With V trimmed by 8 bases and J by 4 bases, 5 bases remained unmatched. Germline CDR1 and CDR2: MDHEN and SYDVKM. This CDR3 contains 13 residues. CDR3 in amino acids: CASYLRGYNEQFF. DNA of the CDR3: TGTGCCAGCTACTTGCGGGGGTACAATGAGCAGTTCTTC.

This clonotype appeared a few times. The chain combines TRBV6-1 with TRBJ1-6, with 11 bases matching TRBD1. Germline V gene data show CDR1 as MNHNS and CDR2 as SASEGT. The CDR3 is 15 amino acids. With 6 bases clipped from V and 7 bases from J, the junction kept 5 bases outside the gene matches. CDR3 amino acids: CASRQGQGVNSPLHF. The CDR3, as DNA: TGTGCCAGCAGGCAGGGACAGGGGGTCAATTCACCCCTCCACTTT.

The chain employs TRBV12-3 or TRBV12-4 and TRBJ1-1; weak D call: TRBD1 (6 bases). The CDR3 is 14 amino acids. Trimming pared 2 bases from V and 1 base from J, leaving 8 bases between. In nucleotides, the CDR3 is TGTGCCAGCAGTTTAAAGGGGGGGAACACTGAAGCTTTCTTT. Translated, it gives CASSLKGGNTEAFF.

This chain connects TRBV21-1 to TRBJ1-5; TRBD1, the table's D call, lacks a check against the DNA. TRBV21-1 is a known pseudogene. The CDR3 spans 16 residues. CDR3 residues: CASSKKGTGVNQPQHF. The DNA of the CDR3 is TGTGCCAGCAGCAAAAAGGGGACAGGGGTCAATCAGCCCCAGCATTTT.

The sample holds a few counts of this clonotype. This chain joins TRBV18 and TRBJ1-5; D not certain. Trimming took 5 bases from V and 1 from J, leaving 12 bases between them. Per the germline V gene, CDR1 is KGHSH and CDR2 is LQKENI. There are 15 residues in the CDR3. The CDR3 spells CASSSVGPSNQPQHF. The CDR3 DNA sequence: TGTGCCAGCTCAAGTGTTGGACCGAGCAATCAGCCCCAGCATTTT.

The rearrangement links TRBV20-1 to TRBJ1-6, with a possible D match to TRBD1 (5 bases). Germline V gene lookup returns CDR1 DFQATT and CDR2 SNEGSKA (reference sequence). CDR3 length equals 14 residues. Trimming removed 5 bases at V and 6 bases at J, with 14 bases between. The CDR3 DNA reads as TGCAGTGCTTACCCGGGGCGGAGTAATTCACCCCTCCACTTT. Translation: CSAYPGRSNSPLHF.

This clonotype was counted ten times or more. The V gene is TRBV2, the J gene TRBJ2-7, with a possible D match to TRBD1 (6 bases). This CDR3 has 14 amino acids. Per germline, CDR1 SNHLY and CDR2 FYNNEI. The germline V and J ends were trimmed by 4 bases and 2 bases, with 12 bases remaining between them. The CDR3, as DNA: TGTGCCAGCAGTGGCTTAGGGGGAACCTACGAGCAGTACTTC. Translating it yields CASSGLGGTYEQYF.

CDR3 in amino acids: CASSFNSGANQPQHF. The CDR3 DNA reads as TGTGCCAGCAGTTTTAACTCAGGGGCGAATCAGCCCCAGCATTTT. This chain links TRBV12-3 or TRBV12-4 with TRBJ1-5; D may be TRBD1 (6 bases). Trimming shortened V by 3 bases and J by 4 bases, and 13 bases separated the two germline ends. The CDR3 length is 15 residues.